Below, one T cell receptor (beta chain) is given with its context. This table comes from immunoSEQ multiplex PCR, and its TCRdb copy is limited to in-frame clones, with some not included. The sample contains roughly 260,000 clones, around 90% of which appear only once. This record belongs to a study of blood T cell repertoires in COVID-19. Assignments of participants to cohorts depended upon their own reported clinical history. The sequencing sample was made of PBMCs or T cells enriched from blood (not recorded which). The TCR comes from a woman in her twenties or thirties with acute COVID-19.

This chain's CDR3 is CASSLGRDTYEQYF. In nucleotides, the CDR3 is TGTGCCAGCAGCTTAGGCAGGGACACCTACGAGCAGTACTTC. The rearrangement links TRBV7-9 to TRBJ2-7; a possible D gene is TRBD1 (6 bases). This CDR3 region has 14 residues. V lost 1 base and J lost 2, with 9 bases in between. Per the germline V gene, CDR1 is SEHNR and CDR2 is FQNEAQ (reference sequence).